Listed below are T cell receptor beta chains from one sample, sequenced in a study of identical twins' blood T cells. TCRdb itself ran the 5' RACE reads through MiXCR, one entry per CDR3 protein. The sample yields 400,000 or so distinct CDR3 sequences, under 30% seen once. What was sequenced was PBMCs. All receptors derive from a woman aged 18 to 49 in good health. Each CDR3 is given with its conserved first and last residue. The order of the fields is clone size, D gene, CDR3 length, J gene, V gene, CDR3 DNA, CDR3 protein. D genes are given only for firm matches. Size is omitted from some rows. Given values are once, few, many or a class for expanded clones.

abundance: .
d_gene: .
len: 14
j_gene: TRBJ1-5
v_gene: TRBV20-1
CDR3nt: TGCAGTGCTAGAGGCCGGGACGCTAATCAGCCCCAGCATTTT
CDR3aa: CSARGRDANQPQHF

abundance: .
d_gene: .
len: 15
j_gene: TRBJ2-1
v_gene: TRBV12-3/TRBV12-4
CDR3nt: TGTGCCAGCAGTCCCCCTCACCTCTCCTACAATGAGCAGTTCTTC
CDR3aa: CASSPPHLSYNEQFF

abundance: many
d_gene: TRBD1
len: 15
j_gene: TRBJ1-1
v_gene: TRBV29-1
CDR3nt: TGCAGCGTTAGCTCCCGACAGGGCACGAACACTGAAGCTTTCTTT
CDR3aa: CSVSSRQGTNTEAFF

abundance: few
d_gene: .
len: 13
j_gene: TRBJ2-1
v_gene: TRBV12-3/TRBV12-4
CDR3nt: TGTGCCAGCAGCCAGGGGGGCAGGAATGAGCAGTTCTTC
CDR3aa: CASSQGGRNEQFF

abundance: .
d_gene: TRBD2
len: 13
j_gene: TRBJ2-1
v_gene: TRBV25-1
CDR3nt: TGTGCCAGCAGTGTAGCGGGGGCGAATGAGCAGTTCTTC
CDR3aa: CASSVAGANEQFF

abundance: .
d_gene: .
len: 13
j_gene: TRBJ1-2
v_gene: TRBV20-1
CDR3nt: TGCAGTGCTACCCAGGGGAGTCGGTATGGCTACACCTTC
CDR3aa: CSATQGSRYGYTF

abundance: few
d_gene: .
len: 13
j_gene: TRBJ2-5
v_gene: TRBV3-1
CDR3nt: TGTGCCAGCAGCCAAAACAGGGAGGAGACCCAGTACTTC
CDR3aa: CASSQNREETQYF

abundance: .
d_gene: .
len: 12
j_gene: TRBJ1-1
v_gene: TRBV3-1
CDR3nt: TGTGCCAGCAGCCAGGGTCCCATTGAAGCTTTCTTT
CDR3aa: CASSQGPIEAFF

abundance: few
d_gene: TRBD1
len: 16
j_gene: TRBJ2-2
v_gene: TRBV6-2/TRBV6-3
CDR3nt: TGTGCCAGCAGTTGCTGGGGACAGCTTAACACCGGGGAGCTGTTTTTT
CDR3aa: CASSCWGQLNTGELFF

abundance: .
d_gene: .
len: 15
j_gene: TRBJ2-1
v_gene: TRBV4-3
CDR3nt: TGCGCCAGCACTCAAGCGGGTTCCTCCTACAATGAGCAGTTCTTC
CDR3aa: CASTQAGSSYNEQFF

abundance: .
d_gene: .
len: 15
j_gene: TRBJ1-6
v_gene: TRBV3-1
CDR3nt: TGTGCCAGCAGCCACCTATCGGAGCTCAATTCACCCCTCCACTTT
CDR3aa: CASSHLSELNSPLHF

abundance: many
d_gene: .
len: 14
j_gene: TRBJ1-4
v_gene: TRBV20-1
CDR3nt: TGCAGTGCTAGACCGACAGGACTCAATGAAAAACTGTTTTTT
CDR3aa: CSARPTGLNEKLFF

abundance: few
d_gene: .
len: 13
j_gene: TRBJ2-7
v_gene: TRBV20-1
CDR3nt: TGCAGTGCCAGCAACACTAGGGGCTACGAGCAGTACTTC
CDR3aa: CSASNTRGYEQYF

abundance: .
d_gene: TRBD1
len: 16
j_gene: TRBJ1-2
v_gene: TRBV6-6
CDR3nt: TGTGCCAGCAGGCATAACCCCTGGACAGGTAGCTATGGCTACACCTTC
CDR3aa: CASRHNPWTGSYGYTF

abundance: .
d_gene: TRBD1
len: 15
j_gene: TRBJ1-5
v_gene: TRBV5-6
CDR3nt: TGTGCCAGCAGCCCAGGGACAGGGATCAATCAGCCCCAGCATTTT
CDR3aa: CASSPGTGINQPQHF

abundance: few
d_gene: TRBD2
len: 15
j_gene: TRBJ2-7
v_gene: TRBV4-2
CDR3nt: TGTGCCAGCAGCTCTAGGACTAGCGGGAGTGAAGAGCAGTACTTC
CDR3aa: CASSSRTSGSEEQYF

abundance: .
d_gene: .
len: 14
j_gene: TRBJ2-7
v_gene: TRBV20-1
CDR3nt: TGCAGTGCTAGAAGGACGCATTTCTCCTACGAGCAGTACTTC
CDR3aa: CSARRTHFSYEQYF

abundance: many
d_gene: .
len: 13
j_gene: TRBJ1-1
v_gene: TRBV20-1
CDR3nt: TGCAGTGCTAGAGATCCCCGAGGGACTGAAGCTTTCTTT
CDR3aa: CSARDPRGTEAFF

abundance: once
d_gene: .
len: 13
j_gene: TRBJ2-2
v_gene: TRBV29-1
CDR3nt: TGCAGCGTTGCGAGACTTCTAACCGGGGAGCTGTTTTTT
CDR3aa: CSVARLLTGELFF

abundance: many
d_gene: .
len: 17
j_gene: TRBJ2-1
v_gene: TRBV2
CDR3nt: TGTGCCAGCAGTGAAGCCCGACTAAACTACGAATACAATGAGCAGTTCTTC
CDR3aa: CASSEARLNYEYNEQFF